The source of this T cell receptor (beta chain) is a study of CD8 T cells in ankylosing spondylitis (dated by TCRdb to 2017 to 2019). Regarding the research as a whole: T cell receptor beta repertoires were profiled in healthy donors and ankylosing spondylitis patients so that disease-linked TCR variants could be found. The full study cohort comprised some 27 ankylosing spondylitis patients and approximately 100 healthy donors. Peripheral blood was sampled, and synovial fluid was additionally collected from ankylosing spondylitis patients. The research as a whole found: According to the report, matched synovial fluid samples from ankylosing spondylitis patients were significantly enriched for the disease-linked clones. A TCR beta motif made up of several highly homologous amino acid variants appeared to be characteristic of blood from ankylosing spondylitis patients. Some of the motif variants had been reported before in the synovial fluid and blood of reactive arthritis patients, a finding that suggests common disease-initiation mechanisms. In peripheral blood, the disease-linked clones were found at relatively low frequencies and had a CD8+ phenotype.

Sequencing took place on an Illumina HiSeq 2500. TCR beta libraries were prepared by quantitative 5'-RACE with molecular barcodes. The study's processing was this. Disease-linked TCR variants were identified with a new computational method built on a probabilistic model of VDJ rearrangement. TCRdb handled the public reads itself, with Q25 trimming in fastp and clone calling in MiXCR, and kept productive beta chains. Entries are consolidated by CDR3 protein sequence, retaining the most common genes and DNA. V and J calls and clone size were set by TCRdb, not the authors. The sample records roughly 230,000 distinct CDR3 sequences, 18% of which are singletons. The ten largest clonotypes hold over 25% of the sample. The sample holds a few counts of this clonotype. No antigen is known for it. Base qualities are missing; no much larger clone stands one base away. Compared with germline, V lacks 3 bases and J lacks 7 bases; bases without a gene match: 3. Based on the germline V gene, the CDR1 and CDR2 sequences are SGHTA and FQGNSA. The CDR3, cysteine through phenylalanine, is 14 amino acids long. Only the CDR3 region is kept as DNA, spanning 42 bases read in frame from base 1.

This receptor was obtained from a male donor with ankylosing spondylitis or in good health (not recorded which). The sequencing input was blood, either unsorted or a sorted T cell fraction (not recorded which). Rearrangement joined TRBV7-2 to TRBJ2-1; 10 middle bases align to TRBD2. The CDR3 protein is CASSFTSGKNEQFF. The DNA reads TGTGCCAGCAGCTTTACTAGCGGGAAAAATGAGCAGTTCTTC.